The following is a T cell receptor beta chain sequence with its context. The antigen is unknown. With V trimmed by 4 bases and J by 6 bases, 13 bases remained unmatched. This CDR3 has 16 amino acids. From germline, CDR1 is SGHRS and CDR2 YFSETQ. These data come from a study of CD8 T cells in ankylosing spondylitis. Study observations and caveats: Reported data indicate significant enrichment of disease-linked clones within matched ankylosing spondylitis synovial fluid. The authors found the disease-linked clones to be CD8+ and relatively rare in peripheral blood.

With molecular barcodes, quantitative 5'-RACE was used to make the TCR beta libraries. TCRdb passed the 5' RACE reads through MiXCR, listing each CDR3 protein once. Counted here are roughly 120,000 distinct CDR3 sequences, around 15% occurring once; the ten biggest clones make up about 3%. The J gene is TRBJ1-5, the V gene TRBV5-1, with 7 bases lining up with TRBD1. This TCR was sampled from a female donor with ankylosing spondylitis or in good health (not recorded which). Sample: blood, either unsorted or a sorted T cell fraction (not recorded which). Here the CDR3 reads CASSPGTAAGSQPQHF. The CDR3 DNA sequence: TGCGCCAGCAGCCCCGGGACAGCCGCAGGTAGTCAGCCCCAGCATTTT.